These T cell receptor beta chains were read from a single sample in a study of T cell responses to AZD1222 COVID-19 vaccine. Generated by immunoSEQ multiplex PCR, the TCRdb table keeps only in-frame clones and is missing some. The table has 180,000 or so clones, about 93% seen once. The sequenced sample was peripheral blood, obtained 28 days after the second AZD1222 dose. The receptor set was obtained from an adult who received the AZD1222 COVID-19 vaccine. The CDR3 runs from the conserved cysteine through the conserved F or W. Fields, in order: J gene, clone size, D gene, V gene, CDR3 DNA, CDR3 protein. D genes are given only for firm matches. Size values are once, few and many counts, or a class for expanded clones, and some rows have none.

TRBJ2-1	.	.	TRBV3-1/TRBV3-2	TGTGCCAGCAGCCATGTGAGGCAGGGCCTACTTAGCTCCTACAATGAGCAGTTCTTC	CASSHVRQGLLSSYNEQFF
TRBJ1-5	once	.	TRBV5-1	TGCGCCAGCAGCTTGGCAGGGGATCATCAGCCCCAGCATTTT	CASSLAGDHQPQHF
TRBJ1-2	.	TRBD1	TRBV6-1	TGTGCCAGCAGTGAACTTATCCGGGACAGGGGTATTCCCATAGGCTATGGCTACACCTTC	CASSELIRDRGIPIGYGYTF
TRBJ1-4	.	.	TRBV28	TGTGCCAGCATTTCCCCGAGGACGCAAAAACTGTTTTTT	CASISPRTQKLFF
TRBJ2-1	.	.	TRBV25-1	TGTGCCAGCAGTGAATCGGTAAGGACACACTCCAATGAGCAGTTCTTC	CASSESVRTHSNEQFF
TRBJ1-6	.	.	TRBV24-1	TGTGCCACCGCATCGTATAATTCACCCCTCCACTTT	CATASYNSPLHF
TRBJ1-2	.	.	TRBV30	TGTGCCTGGAGTGGAGGGCGCGTCTACACCTTC	CAWSGGRVYTF
TRBJ1-5	.	.	TRBV3-1/TRBV3-2	TGTGCCAGCAGCCAAGGGCGTGAGTCCCAGCATTTT	CASSQGRESQHF
TRBJ1-6	.	TRBD1	TRBV10-3	TGTGCCACCACACCGGACAGGGGGGTTTCCTATAATTCACCCCTCCACTTT	CATTPDRGVSYNSPLHF
TRBJ2-2	.	TRBD2	TRBV9	TGTGCCAGCAGCGTAGGAGCGGGAAACACCGGGGAGCTGTTTTTT	CASSVGAGNTGELFF
TRBJ2-5	.	.	TRBV5-6	TGTGCCAGCAGCTTCTTCGGAACAGTCCAAGAGACCCAGTACTTC	CASSFFGTVQETQYF
TRBJ1-1	.	TRBD1	TRBV19	TGTGCCAGCACAGGGGTGGGGAACACTGAAGCTTTCTTT	CASTGVGNTEAFF
TRBJ2-5	.	TRBD1	TRBV7-9	TGTGCCAGCAGCTTATCACAGGGGGTGTACCAAGAGACCCAGTACTTC	CASSLSQGVYQETQYF
TRBJ1-2	.	TRBD1	TRBV3-1/TRBV3-2	TGTGCCAGCAGCTCCCGGGACAGGGGGCTGGGAGGCTACACCTTC	CASSSRDRGLGGYTF
TRBJ2-2	.	.	TRBV11-3	TGTGCCAGCAGAAAAGGGGGGGACACCGGGGAGCTGTTTTTT	CASRKGGDTGELFF
TRBJ1-3	.	.	TRBV3-1/TRBV3-2	TGTGCCAGCAGCCAGGGAAACACCATATATTTT	CASSQGNTIYF
TRBJ2-4	.	TRBD2	TRBV15	TGTGCCACCAGCAGTCGAGCGGGGGGGCGCAAAAACATTCAGTACTTC	CATSSRAGGRKNIQYF
TRBJ1-2	.	.	TRBV5-5	TGTGCCAGCAGCTTAGCACAGGGCCTCTATGGCTACACCTTC	CASSLAQGLYGYTF
TRBJ2-7	.	.	TRBV2	TGTGCCAGCAACGCGGATTCCTACGAGCAGTACTTC	CASNADSYEQYF
TRBJ1-5	.	.	TRBV7-9	TGTGCCAGCAGCTTAGGAGACTGGGGAAAGTATAGCAATCAGCCCCAGCATTTT	CASSLGDWGKYSNQPQHF
TRBJ1-3	.	.	TRBV2	TGTGCCAGCAGGCCCCTCGCAAACACCATATATTTT	CASRPLANTIYF
TRBJ1-6	.	TRBD1	TRBV4-1	TGCGCCAGCAGCCCAGGCCCCGGACAGGGAAGGTCACCCCTCCACTTT	CASSPGPGQGRSPLHF
TRBJ1-2	.	.	TRBV5-5	TGTGCCAGCAGCCGTCGGGTAAGGGATGGCTACACCTTC	CASSRRVRDGYTF
TRBJ2-7	once	TRBD1	TRBV11-1	TGTGCCAGCAGCACGCGGACAGGGATCGAGCAGTACTTC	CASSTRTGIEQYF
TRBJ2-7	.	TRBD1	TRBV5-4	TGTGCCACGGGGACAGGAGACTACGAGCAGTACTTC	CATGTGDYEQYF
TRBJ2-3	once	TRBD1	TRBV5-5	TGTGCCAGCAGCTTGGGTGGGACAGGGAACACAGATACGCAGTATTTT	CASSLGGTGNTDTQYF
TRBJ1-1	.	TRBD1	TRBV29-1	TGCAGCGTTCCTCACCGGGACAGGGGAACCACTGAAGCTTTCTTT	CSVPHRDRGTTEAFF
TRBJ2-5	.	TRBD2	TRBV7-3	TGTGCCAGCAGCTCGGGGGGAAGGGAGACCCAGTACTTC	CASSSGGRETQYF
TRBJ1-6	.	.	TRBV6-2/TRBV6-3	TGTGCCAGCAGCCTTTCGCGGACCTATAATTCACCCCTCCACTTT	CASSLSRTYNSPLHF
TRBJ1-1	.	.	TRBV5-6	TGTGCCAGCAGCTCCATCCAACTGGGGGACACTGAAGCTTTCTTT	CASSSIQLGDTEAFF
TRBJ2-2	.	.	TRBV10-1	TGCGCCAGCAGTGAGTCGATTTCAGCGGGGAACACCGGGGAGCTGTTTTTT	CASSESISAGNTGELFF
TRBJ1-5	.	TRBD1	TRBV9	TGTGCCAGCAGCGTAGAAGGGACAGGGAAACAGCCCCAGCATTTT	CASSVEGTGKQPQHF
TRBJ1-6	.	TRBD1	TRBV6-2/TRBV6-3	TGTGCCAGCAGTTTTGGACAGGACCCCTATAATTCACCCCTCCACTTT	CASSFGQDPYNSPLHF
TRBJ1-6	once	.	TRBV11-2	TGTGCCAGCAGCTTAGATCAGGGAACTTCACCCCTCCACTTT	CASSLDQGTSPLHF
TRBJ1-6	.	.	TRBV19	TGTGCCAGTAGGGGGCCTCCCCCTTCACCCCTCCACTTT	CASRGPPPSPLHF
TRBJ2-1	.	.	TRBV27	TGTGCCAGCTGTGCGGGGACCTCTTACAATGAGCAGTTCTTC	CASCAGTSYNEQFF
TRBJ1-1	.	.	TRBV5-1	TGCGCCAGCAGCTTGGTTATCCCGGTGAGCACTGAAGCTTTCTTT	CASSLVIPVSTEAFF
TRBJ1-1	.	TRBD1	TRBV27	TGTGCCAGCAGTTTAGACAGGGGGGGAACTGAAGCTTTCTTT	CASSLDRGGTEAFF
TRBJ1-3	.	.	TRBV5-4	TGTGCCAGCAGCTTGGAGGCAGGGCAATTATATTTT	CASSLEAGQLYF
TRBJ1-5	.	.	TRBV10-1	TGCGCCAGCACGCGGGGCCAGGGTTGGAATCAGCCCCAGCATTTT	CASTRGQGWNQPQHF
TRBJ2-5	once	TRBD2	TRBV3-1/TRBV3-2	TGTGCCAGCAGCCTAGCGGGGCCCCGCCAAGAGACCCAGTACTTC	CASSLAGPRQETQYF
TRBJ1-4	.	TRBD1	TRBV7-8	TGTGCCAGCAGCTCCCTTCAGGGGGCTACTAATGAAAAACTGTTTTTT	CASSSLQGATNEKLFF
TRBJ2-7	.	TRBD1	TRBV5-8	TGTGCCAGCAGCAAAACCCGAAGTGGGGACAGCTCCTACGAGCAGTACTTC	CASSKTRSGDSSYEQYF
TRBJ1-1	.	.	TRBV7-9	TGTGCCAGCAGTTCAGGGCTGAGGAGGGGCGCCGGCACTGAAGCTTTCTTT	CASSSGLRRGAGTEAFF
TRBJ2-2	.	TRBD2	TRBV7-7	TGTGCCAGCAGCCCTTTCACTAGCGGGAACACCGGGGAGCTGTTTTTT	CASSPFTSGNTGELFF
TRBJ2-7	.	.	TRBV28	TGTGCCAGCAGTTTAGACCCAGAAACACAATACGAGCAGTACTTC	CASSLDPETQYEQYF
TRBJ1-1	.	.	TRBV28	TGTGCCAGCAGGAGGGGGGCAACTTTCTTT	CASRRGATFF
TRBJ2-1	.	TRBD2	TRBV12-3/TRBV12-4	TGTGCCAGCTCTAGCGGGGGGGGTCTTGAGCAGTTCTTC	CASSSGGGLEQFF
TRBJ1-2	few	.	TRBV4-1	TGCGCCAGCAGCCCAGAGACGGGCCTCTATGGCTACACCTTC	CASSPETGLYGYTF
TRBJ2-5	.	TRBD1	TRBV30	TGTGCCTGGAGTAATGGACAGGGGACACAGACCCAGTACTTC	CAWSNGQGTQTQYF
TRBJ2-7	.	TRBD2	TRBV6-1	TGTGCCAGCAGTGAGGGACTAGCGGGGGACTTCTACGAGCAGTACTTC	CASSEGLAGDFYEQYF
TRBJ2-1	.	TRBD2	TRBV20-1	TGCAGTGCTAGTTTACTCGGGGGGAGATCCTACAATGAGCAGTTCTTC	CSASLLGGRSYNEQFF
TRBJ1-6	.	TRBD1	TRBV28	TGTGCCAGTGCGACAGGGTTTCATTCACCCCTCCACTTT	CASATGFHSPLHF